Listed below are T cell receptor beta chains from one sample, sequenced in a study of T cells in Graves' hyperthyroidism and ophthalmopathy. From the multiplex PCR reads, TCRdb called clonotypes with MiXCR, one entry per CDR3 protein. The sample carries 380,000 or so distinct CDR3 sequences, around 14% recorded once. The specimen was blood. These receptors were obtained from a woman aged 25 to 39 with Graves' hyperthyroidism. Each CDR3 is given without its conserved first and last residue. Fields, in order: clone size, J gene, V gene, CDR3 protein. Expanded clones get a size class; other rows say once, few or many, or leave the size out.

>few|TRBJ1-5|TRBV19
ASRATRGNQPQH
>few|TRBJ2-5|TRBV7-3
ASSYDYQETQY
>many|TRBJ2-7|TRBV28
AVLAGAYYEQY
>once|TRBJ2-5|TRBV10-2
ASSDATSGRALETQY
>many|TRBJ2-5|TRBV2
ASRKTTAQETQY
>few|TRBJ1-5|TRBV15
ATSRDAWGAGNQPQH
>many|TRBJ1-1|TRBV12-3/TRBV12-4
ASSLTIRTEAF
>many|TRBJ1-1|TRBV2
ASTGETGLNTEAF
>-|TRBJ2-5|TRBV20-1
SAQTSGTETQY
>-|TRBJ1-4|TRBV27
ASRKKGALDATNEKLF
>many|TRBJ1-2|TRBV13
ASSPGTGLRDGYT
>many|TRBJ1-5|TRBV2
ASRTLDGQPQH
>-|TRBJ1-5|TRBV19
ASRVQGASNQPQH
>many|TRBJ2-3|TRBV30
AWGVDRRGTDTQY
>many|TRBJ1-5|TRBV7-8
ASSLGGAGQPQH
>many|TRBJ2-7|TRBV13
ASSLGLASYEQY
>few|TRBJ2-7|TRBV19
ASSSPSGSSYEQY
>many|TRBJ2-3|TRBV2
ASSERTGKTTDTQY
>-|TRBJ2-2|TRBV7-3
ASSPGGMNTGELF
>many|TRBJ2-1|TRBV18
ASSPVTSSYNEQF
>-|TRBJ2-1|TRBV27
ASSKGGDEQF
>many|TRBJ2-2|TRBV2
ASREILRGNGELF
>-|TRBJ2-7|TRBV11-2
ASRQSRYEQY
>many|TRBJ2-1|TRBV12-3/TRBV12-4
ASSSWTSGSNEQF
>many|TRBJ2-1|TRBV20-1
SAPPVAGGPNEQF
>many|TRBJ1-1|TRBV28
ASSRTAIRNTEAF
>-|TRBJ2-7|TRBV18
ASSRTGTNYEQY
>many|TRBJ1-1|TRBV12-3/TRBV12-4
ASSLRLRLPGYEAF
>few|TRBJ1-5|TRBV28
ASNSGLNNQPQH
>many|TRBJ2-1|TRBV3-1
ASSQGDKLF
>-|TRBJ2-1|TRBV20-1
SARDGLAGDGEQF
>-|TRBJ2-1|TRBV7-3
ASSSPGGVDDNEQF
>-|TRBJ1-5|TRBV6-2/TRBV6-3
ASTGFGGQPRH
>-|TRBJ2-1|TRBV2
ASSTSGELGGF
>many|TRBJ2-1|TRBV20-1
SASSKRPKGYNEQF
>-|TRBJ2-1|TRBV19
ASRSPRGEQF
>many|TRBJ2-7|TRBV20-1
SAFSGSYEQY
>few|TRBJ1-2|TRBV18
ASSPPPDWGSGYT
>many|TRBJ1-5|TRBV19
ASTPGQALNQPQH
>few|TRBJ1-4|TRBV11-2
ASSFRGSWEKLF
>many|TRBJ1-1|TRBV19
ASSKDRQDTEAF
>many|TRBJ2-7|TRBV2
ASLGTVAYEQY
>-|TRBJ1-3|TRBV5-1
ASSLGQGDTIY
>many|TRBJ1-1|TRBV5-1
ASSSGTTNTEAF
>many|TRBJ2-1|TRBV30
AWSVFAGYEQF
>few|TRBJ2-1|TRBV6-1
ASSEWVNEQF
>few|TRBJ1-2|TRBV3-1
ASSRGQTYGYT
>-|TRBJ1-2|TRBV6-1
ASTSGQGNYGYT
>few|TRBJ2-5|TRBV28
ASRISEVQTQY
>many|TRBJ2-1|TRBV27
ATQGQDEQF
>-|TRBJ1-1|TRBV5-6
ASSLEVPGTEAF
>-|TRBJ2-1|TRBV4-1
ASSRLPSGVSYNEQF
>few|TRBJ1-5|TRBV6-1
ASSPGPQPQH
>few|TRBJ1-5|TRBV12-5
ASGLTLEIGGNQPQH
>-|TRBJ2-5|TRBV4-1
ASSQEGSSKTQY